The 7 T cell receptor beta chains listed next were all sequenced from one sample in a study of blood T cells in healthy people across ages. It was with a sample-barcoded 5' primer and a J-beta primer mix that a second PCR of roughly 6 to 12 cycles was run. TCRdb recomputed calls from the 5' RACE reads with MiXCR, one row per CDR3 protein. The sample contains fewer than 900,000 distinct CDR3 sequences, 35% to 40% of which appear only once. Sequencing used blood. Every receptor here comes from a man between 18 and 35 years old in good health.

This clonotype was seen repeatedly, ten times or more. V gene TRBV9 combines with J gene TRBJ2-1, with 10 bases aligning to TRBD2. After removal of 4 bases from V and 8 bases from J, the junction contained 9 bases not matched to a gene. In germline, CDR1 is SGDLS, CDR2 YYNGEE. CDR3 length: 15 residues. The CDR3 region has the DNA TGTGCCAGCAGCCCGCTAGCGGGGGCCTCGGATGAGCAGTTCTTC. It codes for CASSPLAGASDEQFF.

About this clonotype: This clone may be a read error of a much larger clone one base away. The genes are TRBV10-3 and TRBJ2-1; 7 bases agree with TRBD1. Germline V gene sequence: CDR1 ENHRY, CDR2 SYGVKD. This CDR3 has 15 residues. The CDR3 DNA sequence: TGTGCCATCAGCCCCCGACAGGGAGCGGTCAATGAGCGGTTCTTC. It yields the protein CAISPRQGAVNERFF.

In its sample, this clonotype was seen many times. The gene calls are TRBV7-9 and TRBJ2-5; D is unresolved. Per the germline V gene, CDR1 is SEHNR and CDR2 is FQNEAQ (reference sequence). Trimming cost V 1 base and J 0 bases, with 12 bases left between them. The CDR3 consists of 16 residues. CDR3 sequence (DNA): TGTGCCAGCAGCTTAGGTGCAGATCAGTACCAAGAGACCCAGTACTTC. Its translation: CASSLGADQYQETQYF. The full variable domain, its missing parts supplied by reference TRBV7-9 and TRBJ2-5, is DTGVSQNPRHKITKRGQNVTFRCDPISEHNRLYWYRQTLGQGPEFLTYFQNEAQLEKSRLLSDRFSAERPKGSFSTLEIQRTEQGDSAMYLCASSLGADQYQETQYFGPGTRLLVL.

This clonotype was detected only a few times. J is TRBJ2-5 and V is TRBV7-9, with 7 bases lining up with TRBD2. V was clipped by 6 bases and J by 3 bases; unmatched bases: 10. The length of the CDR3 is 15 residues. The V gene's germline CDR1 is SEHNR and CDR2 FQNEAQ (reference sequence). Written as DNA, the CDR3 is TGTGCCAGCAGGCGAAAACGGGGGGATGAAGAGACCCAGTACTTC. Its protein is CASRRKRGDEETQYF.

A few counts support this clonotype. The CDR3 here is CASSGQGQGIGSTDTQYF. CDR3 nucleotide sequence: TGTGCCAGCAGCGGTCAGGGACAGGGTATAGGTAGCACAGATACGCAGTATTTT. V and J are TRBV5-6 and TRBJ2-3, with 9 bases matching TRBD1. The CDR3 is 18 residues long. Looked up from germline, CDR1 is SGHDT and CDR2 is YYEEEE. V dropped 4 bases and J dropped 0; count of bases not matched to a gene: 12.

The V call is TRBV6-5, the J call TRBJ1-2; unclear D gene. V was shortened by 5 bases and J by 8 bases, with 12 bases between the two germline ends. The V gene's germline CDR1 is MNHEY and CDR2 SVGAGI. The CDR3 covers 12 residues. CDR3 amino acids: CASSPRGWGYTF. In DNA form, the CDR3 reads TGTGCCAGCAGTCCCCGGGGTTGGGGCTACACCTTC.

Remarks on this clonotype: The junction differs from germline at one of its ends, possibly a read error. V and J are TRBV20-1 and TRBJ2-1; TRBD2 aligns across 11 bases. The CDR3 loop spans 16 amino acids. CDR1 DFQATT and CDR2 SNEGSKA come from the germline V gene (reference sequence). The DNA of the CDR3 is TGCAGTGCTATGTCGACTAGCGGGGCTGACTACGATGAGCAGTTCTTC. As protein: CSAMSTSGADYDEQFF.